These T cell receptor beta chains were read from a single sample in a study of T-cell reconstitution after alpha-beta-depleted transplantation in children. TCRdb redid the calling of the PCR reads with MiXCR, one entry per CDR3 protein. The sample lists hundreds of thousands of distinct CDR3 sequences; approximately 15% were seen once. Sample: PBMCs, mostly from graft donor cells, taken 360 days after TCRalphabeta/CD19-depleted stem cell transplant. The origin of the receptors is a male patient under 18 who had a stem cell transplant for acute lymphoblastic leukemia, so the T cells may come from the graft donor. The CDR3 runs from the conserved cysteine through the conserved F or W. D genes are given only for firm matches. Clone sizes are given selectively: once, few, many, or a class where the clone is expanded.

D: -; J: TRBJ1-1; V: TRBV5-5; size: few; CDR3: CASSLAVGLTEAFF; DNA: TGTGCCAGCAGCTTGGCAGTGGGGCTGACTGAAGCTTTCTTT
D: -; J: TRBJ1-2; V: TRBV20-1; size: few; CDR3: CSSDYREGGYTF; DNA: TGCAGTTCGGATTACAGGGAAGGTGGCTACACCTTC
D: TRBD2; J: TRBJ2-7; V: TRBV12-3/TRBV12-4; size: -; CDR3: CASSLLTSVEQYF; DNA: TGTGCCAGCAGTTTATTGACTAGCGTCGAGCAGTACTTC
D: -; J: TRBJ1-4; V: TRBV5-1; size: few; CDR3: CASSLGGMDHEKLFF; DNA: TGCGCCAGCAGCTTGGGGGGGATGGATCATGAAAAACTGTTTTTT
D: -; J: TRBJ2-1; V: TRBV12-3/TRBV12-4; size: -; CDR3: CASSYRQGGTYNEQFF; DNA: TGTGCCAGCAGCTACCGACAGGGAGGAACTTACAATGAGCAGTTCTTC
D: TRBD2; J: TRBJ2-7; V: TRBV27; size: few; CDR3: CASRKREGYSYEQYF; DNA: TGTGCCAGCAGGAAGCGGGAGGGATACTCCTACGAGCAGTACTTC
D: TRBD2; J: TRBJ2-1; V: TRBV3-1; size: -; CDR3: CASSRSGTSDRGYNEQFF; DNA: TGTGCCTCCAGCCGATCCGGGACTAGCGACCGTGGCTACAATGAGCAGTTCTTC
D: -; J: TRBJ1-2; V: TRBV11-2; size: -; CDR3: CASSYPGGPKTYGYTF; DNA: TGTGCCAGCAGCTATCCGGGGGGACCCAAAACCTATGGCTACACCTTC
D: -; J: TRBJ2-5; V: TRBV21-1; size: few; CDR3: CASSKVDPAKQVFQETQYF; DNA: TGTGCCAGCAGCAAAGTGGACCCCGCCAAGCAGGTATTCCAAGAGACCCAGTACTTC
D: -; J: TRBJ2-3; V: TRBV12-3/TRBV12-4; size: few; CDR3: CASSFYHADTQYF; DNA: TGTGCCAGCAGTTTCTATCATGCAGATACGCAGTATTTT
D: -; J: TRBJ2-7; V: TRBV3-1; size: -; CDR3: CASSQDGWGEYSYEQYF; DNA: TGTGCCAGCAGCCAAGATGGTTGGGGGGAGTACTCCTACGAGCAGTACTTC
D: -; J: TRBJ2-1; V: TRBV7-9; size: once; CDR3: CASSPKPDLYNEQFF; DNA: TGTGCCAGCAGCCCCAAGCCGGACCTTTACAATGAGCAGTTCTTC
D: TRBD1; J: TRBJ2-7; V: TRBV5-1; size: many; CDR3: CASSRSGQGYEQYF; DNA: TGCGCCAGCAGCCGGTCGGGACAGGGCTACGAGCAGTACTTC
D: TRBD1; J: TRBJ1-5; V: TRBV5-1; size: few; CDR3: CASSPLPGQNQPQHF; DNA: TGCGCCAGCAGCCCGTTACCGGGACAGAATCAGCCCCAGCATTTT
D: -; J: TRBJ2-7; V: TRBV20-1; size: -; CDR3: CSAGSRTLSYEQYF; DNA: TGCAGTGCTGGTTCTAGAACACTCTCCTACGAGCAGTACTTC
D: -; J: TRBJ2-1; V: TRBV20-1; size: -; CDR3: CSVSGKLNEQFF; DNA: TGCAGTGTTAGCGGCAAACTCAATGAGCAGTTCTTC
D: TRBD2; J: TRBJ2-7; V: TRBV2; size: -; CDR3: CASSGETSGLISFEQYF; DNA: TGTGCCAGCAGTGGAGAGACTAGCGGACTCATTTCCTTCGAGCAGTACTTC
D: TRBD1; J: TRBJ1-2; V: TRBV5-1; size: -; CDR3: CASSLRTGSGGYTF; DNA: TGCGCCAGCAGCTTGAGGACAGGGTCGGGTGGCTACACCTTC
D: -; J: TRBJ1-2; V: TRBV20-1; size: -; CDR3: CSAPPMWGNYGYTF; DNA: TGCAGTGCCCCCCCTATGTGGGGGAACTATGGCTACACCTTC
D: TRBD1; J: TRBJ2-6; V: TRBV7-3; size: few; CDR3: CASSSGTGSGANVLTF; DNA: TGTGCCAGCAGCTCCGGGACAGGGTCTGGGGCCAACGTCCTGACTTTC
D: TRBD1; J: TRBJ2-7; V: TRBV27; size: -; CDR3: CAGPPGQCYEQYF; DNA: TGTGCCGGCCCTCCGGGACAGTGCTACGAGCAGTACTTC
D: -; J: TRBJ2-5; V: TRBV19; size: many; CDR3: CASRRQSEQETQYF; DNA: TGTGCCAGTCGTCGACAGTCCGAACAAGAGACCCAGTACTTC
D: -; J: TRBJ1-1; V: TRBV15; size: few; CDR3: CATSRVDLSSTEAFF; DNA: TGTGCCACCAGCAGAGTCGACTTATCTAGCACTGAAGCTTTCTTT
D: -; J: TRBJ1-2; V: TRBV2; size: -; CDR3: CASSSGTTNYGYTF; DNA: TGTGCCAGCAGTTCCGGGACCACTAACTATGGCTACACCTTC
D: TRBD1; J: TRBJ2-1; V: TRBV29-1; size: many; CDR3: CSVVAGGWEQFF; DNA: TGCAGCGTCGTTGCAGGGGGCTGGGAGCAGTTCTTC
D: TRBD1; J: TRBJ2-7; V: TRBV4-1; size: -; CDR3: CASSQTGTGEGYEQYF; DNA: TGCGCCAGCAGCCAAACCGGGACAGGGGAAGGCTACGAGCAGTACTTC
D: -; J: TRBJ1-4; V: TRBV12-3/TRBV12-4; size: -; CDR3: CASGTRMEKLFF; DNA: TGTGCCAGCGGGACGAGGATGGAAAAACTGTTTTTT
D: -; J: TRBJ2-5; V: TRBV9; size: many; CDR3: CASSDSETQYF; DNA: TGTGCCAGCAGCGACTCGGAGACCCAGTACTTC
D: -; J: TRBJ1-3; V: TRBV7-9; size: -; CDR3: CASSFPRGNTIYF; DNA: TGTGCCAGCAGCTTCCCGCGAGGAAACACCATATATTTT
D: TRBD2; J: TRBJ2-2; V: TRBV15; size: -; CDR3: CATSRGTSPGELFF; DNA: TGTGCCACCAGCAGAGGGACTAGTCCCGGGGAGCTGTTTTTT
D: -; J: TRBJ2-4; V: TRBV24-1; size: few; CDR3: CATSPGPENIQYF; DNA: TGTGCCACCAGTCCCGGGCCCGAAAACATTCAGTACTTC
D: -; J: TRBJ2-3; V: TRBV4-1; size: few; CDR3: CASSQLNSADTQYF; DNA: TGCGCCAGCAGCCAACTAAATAGCGCAGATACGCAGTATTTT
D: TRBD2; J: TRBJ2-1; V: TRBV6-2/TRBV6-3; size: many; CDR3: CASSFRTSGIYNEQFF; DNA: TGTGCCAGCAGTTTCCGGACTAGCGGGATATACAATGAGCAGTTCTTC
D: -; J: TRBJ2-3; V: TRBV5-1; size: many; CDR3: CASSGYSTDTQYF; DNA: TGCGCCAGCAGCGGTTATAGCACAGATACGCAGTATTTT
D: TRBD2; J: TRBJ2-7; V: TRBV20-1; size: -; CDR3: CSARDAGGLYEQYF; DNA: TGCAGTGCTAGAGATGCGGGAGGACTCTACGAGCAGTACTTC
D: -; J: TRBJ2-1; V: TRBV7-9; size: many; CDR3: CASSLAPGSDPYNEQFF; DNA: TGTGCCAGCAGCTTAGCCCCGGGGAGCGATCCCTACAATGAGCAGTTCTTC
D: TRBD2; J: TRBJ2-1; V: TRBV5-1; size: -; CDR3: CASSLAFGEGSGYNEQFF; DNA: TGCGCCAGCAGCTTGGCATTCGGGGAGGGTTCGGGCTACAATGAGCAGTTCTTC
D: -; J: TRBJ1-4; V: TRBV14; size: -; CDR3: CASSQDTRQGATNEKLFF; DNA: TGTGCCAGCAGCCAAGATACGAGGCAAGGCGCAACTAATGAAAAACTGTTTTTT
D: -; J: TRBJ2-3; V: TRBV4-2; size: few; CDR3: CASSPIATDTQYF; DNA: TGTGCCAGCAGCCCCATCGCCACAGATACGCAGTATTTT
D: TRBD2; J: TRBJ2-1; V: TRBV5-1; size: few; CDR3: CASSSSSGRAEEQFF; DNA: TGCGCCAGCAGCTCGTCTAGCGGGAGGGCCGAAGAGCAGTTCTTC